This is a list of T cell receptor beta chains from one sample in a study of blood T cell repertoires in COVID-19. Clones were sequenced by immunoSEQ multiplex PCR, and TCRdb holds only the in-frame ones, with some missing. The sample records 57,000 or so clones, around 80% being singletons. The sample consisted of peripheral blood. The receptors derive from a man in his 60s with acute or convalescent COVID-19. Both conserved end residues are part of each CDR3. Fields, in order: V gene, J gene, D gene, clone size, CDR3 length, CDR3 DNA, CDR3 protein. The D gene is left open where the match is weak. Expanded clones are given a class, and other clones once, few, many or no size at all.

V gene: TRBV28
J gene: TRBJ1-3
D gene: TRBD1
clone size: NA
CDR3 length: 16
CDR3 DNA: TGTGCCAGCAGCCCCACAGGGGGCTTCTCTGGAAACACCATATATTTT
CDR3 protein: CASSPTGGFSGNTIYF

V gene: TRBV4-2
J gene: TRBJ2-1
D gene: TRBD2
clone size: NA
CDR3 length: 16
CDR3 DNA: TGTGCCAGCAGCCAAGCCGCTAGCGGGGCGTACAATGAGCAGTTCTTC
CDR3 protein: CASSQAASGAYNEQFF

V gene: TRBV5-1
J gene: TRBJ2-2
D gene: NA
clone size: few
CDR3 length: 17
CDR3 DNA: TGCGCCAGCAGCTTGGTCCTGGGGGCAAGGGACACCGGGGAGCTGTTTTTT
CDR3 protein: CASSLVLGARDTGELFF

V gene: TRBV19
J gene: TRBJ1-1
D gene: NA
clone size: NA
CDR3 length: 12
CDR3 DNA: TGTGCCAGTAAAGGGAGGGGGGGAGAAGCTTTCTTT
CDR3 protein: CASKGRGGEAFF

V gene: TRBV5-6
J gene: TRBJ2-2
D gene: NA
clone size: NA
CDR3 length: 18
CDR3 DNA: TGTGCCAGCAGCTTCAAAGGGGCAGGAAAAAAGAACACCGGGGAGCTGTTTTTT
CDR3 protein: CASSFKGAGKKNTGELFF

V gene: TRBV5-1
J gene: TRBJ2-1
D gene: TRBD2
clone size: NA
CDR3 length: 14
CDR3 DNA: TGCGCCAGCAGCGACCCCGGGGGGTACAATGAGCAGTTCTTC
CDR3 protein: CASSDPGGYNEQFF

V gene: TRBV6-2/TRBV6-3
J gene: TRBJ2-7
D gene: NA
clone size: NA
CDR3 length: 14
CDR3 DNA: TGTGCCAGCAGTTACCTAGGTGGGGCCAGCGAGCAGTACTTC
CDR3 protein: CASSYLGGASEQYF

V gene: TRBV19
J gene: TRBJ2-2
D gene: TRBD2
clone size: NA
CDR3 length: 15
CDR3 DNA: TGTGCCAGTAGTCGACTAGCGGGGGCCACCGGGGAGCTGTTTTTT
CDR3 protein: CASSRLAGATGELFF

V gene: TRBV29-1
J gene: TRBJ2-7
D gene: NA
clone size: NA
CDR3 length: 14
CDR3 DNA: TGCAGCGTTGTCCGGGACTTCCTACGCTACGAGCAGTACTTC
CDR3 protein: CSVVRDFLRYEQYF

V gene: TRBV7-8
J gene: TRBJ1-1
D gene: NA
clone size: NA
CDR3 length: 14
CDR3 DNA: TGTGCCAGCAACCAACAGGGTGGGTACACTGAAGCTTTCTTT
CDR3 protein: CASNQQGGYTEAFF

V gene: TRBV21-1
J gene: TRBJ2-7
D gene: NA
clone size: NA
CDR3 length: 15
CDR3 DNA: TGTGCCAGCAGCAACTGGGGCCAAACACCCTACGAGCAGTACTTC
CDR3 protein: CASSNWGQTPYEQYF

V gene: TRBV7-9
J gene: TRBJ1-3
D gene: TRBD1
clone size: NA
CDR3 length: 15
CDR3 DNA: TGTGCCAGCAACGACAGGGAATCAGACGGAAACACCATATATTTT
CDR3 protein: CASNDRESDGNTIYF

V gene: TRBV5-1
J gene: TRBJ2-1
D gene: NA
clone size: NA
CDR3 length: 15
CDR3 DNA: TGCGCCAGCAGTTTGATGTCTATGGCGGCGATGGAGCAGTTCTTC
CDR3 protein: CASSLMSMAAMEQFF

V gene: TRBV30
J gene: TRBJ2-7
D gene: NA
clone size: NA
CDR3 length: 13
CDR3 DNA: TGTGCCTGGAGTGTTCAGTTAGCTAGAGAGCAGTACTTC
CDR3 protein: CAWSVQLAREQYF

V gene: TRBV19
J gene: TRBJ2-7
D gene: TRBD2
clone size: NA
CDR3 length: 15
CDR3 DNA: TGTGCCAGTAGTATGGTGAGCGGGAGGGCCTACGAGCAGTACTTC
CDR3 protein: CASSMVSGRAYEQYF

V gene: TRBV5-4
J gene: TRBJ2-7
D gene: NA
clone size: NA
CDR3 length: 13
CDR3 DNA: TGTGCCAGCAGTCATGAGTGGTCCTACGAGCAGTACTTC
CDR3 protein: CASSHEWSYEQYF

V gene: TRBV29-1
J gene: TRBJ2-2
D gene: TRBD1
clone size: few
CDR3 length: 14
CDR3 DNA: TGCAGCGTACAGGACAGGGGGACCACCGGGGAGCTGTTTTTT
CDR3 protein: CSVQDRGTTGELFF

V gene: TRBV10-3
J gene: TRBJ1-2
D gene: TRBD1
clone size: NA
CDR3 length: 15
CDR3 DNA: TGTGCCATCAGTGAGTCGGCAGGGGGAGCCTATGGCTACACCTTC
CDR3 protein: CAISESAGGAYGYTF

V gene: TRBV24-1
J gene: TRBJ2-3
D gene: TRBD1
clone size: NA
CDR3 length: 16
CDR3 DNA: TGTGCCACCAGTGATACGACAGGGGCCTGGGGAGATACGCAGTATTTT
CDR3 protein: CATSDTTGAWGDTQYF

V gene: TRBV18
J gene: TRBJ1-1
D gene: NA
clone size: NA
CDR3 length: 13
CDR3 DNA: TGTGCCAGCTGCTCCTCCGGGAACACTGAAGCTTTCTTT
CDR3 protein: CASCSSGNTEAFF

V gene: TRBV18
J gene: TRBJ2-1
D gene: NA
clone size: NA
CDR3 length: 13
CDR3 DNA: TGTGCCAGCTCCCGAACCGGTGATTCCTACCAGTTCTTC
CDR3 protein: CASSRTGDSYQFF

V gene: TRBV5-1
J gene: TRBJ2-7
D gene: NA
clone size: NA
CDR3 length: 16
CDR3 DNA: TGCGCCAGCAGCCCCCATGCCTATGAAGGAGGCTACGAGCAGTACTTC
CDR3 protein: CASSPHAYEGGYEQYF

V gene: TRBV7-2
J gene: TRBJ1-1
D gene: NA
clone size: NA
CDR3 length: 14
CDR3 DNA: TGTGCCAGCAGCTTAAGTCCAGGGCACACTGAAGCTTTCTTT
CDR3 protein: CASSLSPGHTEAFF

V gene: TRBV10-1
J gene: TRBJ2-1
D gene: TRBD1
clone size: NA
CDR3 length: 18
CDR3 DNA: TGCGCCAGCAGTGAGTCGTTGGGACAGGGCAGCTCCTACAATGAGCAGTTCTTC
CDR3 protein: CASSESLGQGSSYNEQFF

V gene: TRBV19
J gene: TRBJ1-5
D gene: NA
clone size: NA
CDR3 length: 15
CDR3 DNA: TGTGCCAGTAGTCACGACAGTAATAGCAATCAGCCCCAGCATTTT
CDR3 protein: CASSHDSNSNQPQHF

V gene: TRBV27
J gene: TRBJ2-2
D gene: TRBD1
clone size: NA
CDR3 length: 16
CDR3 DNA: TGTGCCAGCAGTTCGCTGACAGGGGTTACGACCGGGGAGCTGTTTTTT
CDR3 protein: CASSSLTGVTTGELFF

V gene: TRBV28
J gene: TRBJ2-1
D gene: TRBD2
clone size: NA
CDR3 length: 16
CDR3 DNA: TGTGCCAGCAGTCCCGGGACTAGCGGGAGGCGCCATGAGCAGTTCTTC
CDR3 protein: CASSPGTSGRRHEQFF

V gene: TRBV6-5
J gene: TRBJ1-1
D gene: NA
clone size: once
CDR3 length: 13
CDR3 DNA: TGTGCCAGCAGTCGAGAGAGGAACACTGAAGCTTTCTTT
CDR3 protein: CASSRERNTEAFF

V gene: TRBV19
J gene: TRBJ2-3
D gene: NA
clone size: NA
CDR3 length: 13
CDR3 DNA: TGTGCCAGTAGTAAAGACAGGACTTATACGCAGTATTTT
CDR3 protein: CASSKDRTYTQYF

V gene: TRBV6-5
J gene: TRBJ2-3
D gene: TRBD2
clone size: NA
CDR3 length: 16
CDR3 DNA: TGTGCCAGCAGTTCTTTAGCGGGGGCGAGCACAGATACGCAGTATTTT
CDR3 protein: CASSSLAGASTDTQYF

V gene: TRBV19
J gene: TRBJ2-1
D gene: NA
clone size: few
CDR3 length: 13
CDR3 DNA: TGTGCCAGTAGTGCGAGACAGTACAATGAGCAGTTCTTC
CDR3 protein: CASSARQYNEQFF

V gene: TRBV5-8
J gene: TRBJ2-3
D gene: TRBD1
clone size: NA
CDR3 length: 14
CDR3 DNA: TGTGCCAGCAGCCAATGGACAGGGCTAGATACGCAGTATTTT
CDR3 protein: CASSQWTGLDTQYF

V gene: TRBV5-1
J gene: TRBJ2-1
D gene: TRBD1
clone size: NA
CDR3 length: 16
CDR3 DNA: TGCGCCAGCAGCTTGGGAGACAGGGCTTACGGCAATGAGCAGTTCTTC
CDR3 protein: CASSLGDRAYGNEQFF

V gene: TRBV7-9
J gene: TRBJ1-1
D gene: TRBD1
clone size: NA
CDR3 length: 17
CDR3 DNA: TGTGCCAGCAGGGATCGCAGGGGGCGCGGTGGTGACACTGAAGCTTTCTTT
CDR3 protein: CASRDRRGRGGDTEAFF

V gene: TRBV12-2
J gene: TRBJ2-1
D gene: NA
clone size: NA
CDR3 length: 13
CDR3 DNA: TGTGCAAGTCGCTTCGGGACTCTTAATGAGCAGTTCTTC
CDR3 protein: CASRFGTLNEQFF

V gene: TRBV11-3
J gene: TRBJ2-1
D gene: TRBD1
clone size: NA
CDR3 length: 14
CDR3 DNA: TGTGCCAGCAGCTTAGATCCCACAGGGGTCCAGCAGTTCTTC
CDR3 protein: CASSLDPTGVQQFF

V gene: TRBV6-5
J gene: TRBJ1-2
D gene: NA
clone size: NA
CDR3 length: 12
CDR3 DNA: TGTGCCAGCCAGGCTACTAACTATGGCTACACCTTC
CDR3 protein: CASQATNYGYTF

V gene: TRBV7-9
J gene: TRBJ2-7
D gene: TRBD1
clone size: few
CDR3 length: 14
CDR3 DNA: TGTGCCAGCAGCCCGGACAGGTCTTCCTACGAGCAGTACTTC
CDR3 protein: CASSPDRSSYEQYF

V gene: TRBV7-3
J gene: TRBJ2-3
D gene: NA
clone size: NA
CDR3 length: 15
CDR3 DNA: TGTGCCAGCAGCTTCGCGGGACTTACCACAGATACGCAGTATTTT
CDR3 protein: CASSFAGLTTDTQYF

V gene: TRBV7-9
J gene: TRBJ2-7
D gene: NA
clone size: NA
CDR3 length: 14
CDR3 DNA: TGTGCCAGCAGCTTAGGAACGGGGGCCTACGAGCAGTACTTC
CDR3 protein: CASSLGTGAYEQYF

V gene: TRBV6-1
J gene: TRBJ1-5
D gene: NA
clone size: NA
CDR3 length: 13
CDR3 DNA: TGTGCCAGCAGTGAAGTACTCAATCAGCCCCAGCATTTT
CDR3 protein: CASSEVLNQPQHF

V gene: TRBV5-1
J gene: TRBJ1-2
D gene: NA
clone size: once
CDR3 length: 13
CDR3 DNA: TGCGCCAGCAGGGTAACAGGGAACTATGGCTACACCTTC
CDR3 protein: CASRVTGNYGYTF

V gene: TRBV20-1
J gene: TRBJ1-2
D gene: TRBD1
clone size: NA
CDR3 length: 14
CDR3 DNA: TGCAGTGCTAGTGGGGACAGTGCCAACTATGGCTACACCTTC
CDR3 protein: CSASGDSANYGYTF

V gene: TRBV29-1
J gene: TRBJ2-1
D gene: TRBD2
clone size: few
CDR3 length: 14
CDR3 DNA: TGCAGCGTTGGGGGCGGGGGTTCCTACAATGAGCAGTTCTTC
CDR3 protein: CSVGGGGSYNEQFF

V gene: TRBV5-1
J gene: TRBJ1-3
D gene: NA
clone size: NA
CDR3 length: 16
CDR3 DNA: TGCGCCAGCAGCTTGGACCCAGGTTTGACTGGAAACACCATATATTTT
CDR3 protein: CASSLDPGLTGNTIYF

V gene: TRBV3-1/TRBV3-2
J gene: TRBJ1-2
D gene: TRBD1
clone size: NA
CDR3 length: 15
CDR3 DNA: TGTGCCAGCAGGGACATACAGGGGGCAAGGTATGGCTACACCTTC
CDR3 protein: CASRDIQGARYGYTF

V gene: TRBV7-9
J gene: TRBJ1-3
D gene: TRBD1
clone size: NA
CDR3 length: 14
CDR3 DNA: TGTGCCAGCAGCTTAGCGGGACAGGGAAACACCATATATTTT
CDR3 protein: CASSLAGQGNTIYF

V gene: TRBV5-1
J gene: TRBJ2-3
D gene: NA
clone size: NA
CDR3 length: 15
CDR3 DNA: TGCGCCAGCGGTAAGGGAGCGGGCACCCCAGATACGCAGTATTTT
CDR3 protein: CASGKGAGTPDTQYF